What follows are 31 T cell receptor beta chains derived from one specimen sequenced in a study of blood T cell repertoires in COVID-19. Sequencing was performed with immunoSEQ multiplex PCR; in TCRdb, only in-frame clones are kept and a portion is missing. The table lists over 100,000 clones, 80% to 90% of them singletons. What was sequenced was peripheral blood. Receptor source: a man aged 35-49 years with acute or convalescent COVID-19.

The chain uses TRBV5-1 and TRBJ2-1; 9 nucleotides line up with TRBD2. Germline lookup yields CDR1 SGHRS and CDR2 YFSETQ. V shed 3 bases and J 6 bases; nucleotides not matched to a gene: 10. This CDR3 spans 16 amino acids. The CDR3 coding sequence is TGCGCCAGCAGCTCCTCCGGCGGGAGGGTGGTCAATGAGCAGTTCTTC. This encodes CASSSSGGRVVNEQFF.

The V and J genes are TRBV10-2 and TRBJ1-6; TRBD1 matches at 10 bases. J was trimmed by 8 bases and V by 5 bases; bases with no gene match: 3. The CDR3 covers 14 residues. Germline V CDR1 and CDR2: WSHSY, SAAADI. DNA of the CDR3: TGCGCCAGCAGTAAGACAGGGGGCGATTCACCCCTCCACTTT. Translation gives CASSKTGGDSPLHF.

This chain connects TRBV30 to TRBJ1-6; D is possibly TRBD1 (5 bases). Trimming pared 0 bases from V and 8 bases from J, leaving 11 bases between. Germline V lookup: CDR1 GTSNPN, CDR2 SVGIG (reference sequence). The CDR3 spans 14 residues. The CDR3 DNA reads as TGTGCCTGGAGTGTGGGGGAGGGACATTCACCCCTCCACTTT. It specifies CAWSVGEGHSPLHF.

The chain joins TRBV5-1 to TRBJ2-5; 12 nucleotides match TRBD1. This CDR3 has 17 residues. After removal of 4 bases from V and 4 bases from J, the junction contained 11 bases not matched to a gene. The germline V gene has CDR1 SGHRS and CDR2 YFSETQ. CDR3 DNA sequence: TGCGCCAGCAGCATAGGGACAGGGGGCGTGATGCGAGAGACCCAGTACTTC. This codes for CASSIGTGGVMRETQYF.

This sequence joins TRBV5-1 and TRBJ1-5; D gene ambiguous. Trimming stripped 0 bases from V and 4 bases from J, with 11 bases between. The CDR3 totals 15 residues. Germline CDR1 is SGHRS and CDR2 is YFSETQ. The chain's CDR3 is CASSLAGSGNQPQHF. In DNA form, the CDR3 reads TGCGCCAGCAGCTTGGCGGGGAGCGGGAATCAGCCCCAGCATTTT.

The chain carries TRBV14 and TRBJ2-5, with D possibly being TRBD1 (5 bases). The germline V gene has CDR1 SGHDN and CDR2 FVKESK. Trimming stripped 0 bases from V and 4 bases from J, with 9 bases between. The CDR3 length is 14 residues. The CDR3 reads CASSQDQGPETQYF. The CDR3 DNA reads as TGTGCCAGCAGCCAAGATCAGGGTCCAGAGACCCAGTACTTC.

This chain links TRBV11-1 with TRBJ2-7, with D maybe TRBD1 (5 bases). The CDR3 has 14 amino acids. The V end lost 3 bases, the J end lost 5 bases, and 14 bases lay between the germline ends. CDR1 and CDR2 from the germline V gene are SGHAT and FQDESV (reference sequence). The CDR3 coding sequence is TGTGCCAGCAGCTTTCCGGCAGGGTCGAACGAGCAGTACTTC. This translates into CASSFPAGSNEQYF.

The rearrangement uses TRBV28 and TRBJ1-2; 7 bases are a match to TRBD1. The length of the CDR3 is 12 residues. The junction had 5 bases not matched to a gene; V was cut back by 6 bases and J by 7 bases. The germline gives CDR1 MDHEN, CDR2 SYDVKM. The CDR3 region is CASSRQGLGYTF. The DNA for the CDR3 is TGTGCCAGCAGCCGACAGGGTCTTGGCTACACCTTC.

This chain uses TRBV5-1 with TRBJ1-4, with D unclear. The germline gives CDR1 SGHRS, CDR2 YFSETQ. The germline V and J ends were trimmed by 4 bases and 5 bases, with 15 bases remaining between them. The CDR3 covers 15 residues. The CDR3 is CASSPPGNPNEKLFF. CDR3 sequence (DNA): TGCGCCAGCAGCCCCCCGGGAAACCCAAATGAAAAACTGTTTTTT.

This clone was seen a handful of times. The chain recombines TRBV11-2 with TRBJ2-1; D is unclear. Trimming shortened V by 5 bases and J by 7 bases, and 18 bases separated the two germline ends. CDR1 is SGHAT and CDR2 is FQNNGV in the germline V gene. The CDR3 extends over 15 amino acids. In DNA, the CDR3 is TGTGCCAGCAGCCGCCAGGCGCGACCCTCGAATGAGCAGTTCTTC. Protein product: CASSRQARPSNEQFF.

V usage is TRBV29-1 and J usage is TRBJ1-2; TRBD1 matches at 12 bases. Losses at the gene ends were 1 base for V and 8 bases for J; bases not matched to a gene: 5. This CDR3 spans 14 amino acids. Germline lookup yields CDR1 SQVTM and CDR2 ANQGSEA. CDR3 protein: CSVEVGQGAGGYTF. In DNA, the CDR3 is TGCAGCGTTGAAGTGGGACAGGGGGCCGGAGGCTACACCTTC.

CDR3 coding DNA: TGCGCCAGCAGCTTGGCCCCTAGCGGGAGCGGAGAGACCCAGTACTTC. It encodes CASSLAPSGSGETQYF. The chain employs TRBV5-1 and TRBJ2-5, with 10 bases identical to TRBD2. Germline V gene data show CDR1 as SGHRS and CDR2 as YFSETQ. V lost 0 bases to trimming and J lost 4 bases; unmatched junction nucleotides: 6. This CDR3 has 16 amino acids.

The chain combines TRBV14 with TRBJ1-4; TRBD1 aligns across 9 bases. This CDR3 region has 15 residues. CDR1 and CDR2 from the germline V gene are SGHDN and FVKESK. Losses at the gene ends were 1 base for V and 6 bases for J; bases not matched to a gene: 3. CDR3 sequence: CASSQGGTGYEKLFF. The CDR3 coding sequence is TGTGCCAGCAGCCAAGGCGGGACAGGGTATGAAAAACTGTTTTTT.

This clone occurred once. V gene TRBV7-2 combines with J gene TRBJ2-3; the D gene is possibly TRBD2 (6 bases). The CDR3 spans 14 residues. Germline V gene sequence: CDR1 SGHTA, CDR2 FQGNSA. V lost 4 bases and J lost 5, with 13 bases in between. The CDR3: CASSSGPGGDTQYF. CDR3 nucleotides: TGTGCCAGCAGCTCCGGGCCCGGGGGAGATACGCAGTATTTT.

V gene TRBV7-8 combines with J gene TRBJ2-7, with 8 bases fitting TRBD1. Trimming at V came to 3 bases and at J to 7 bases, leaving 2 bases not matched to a gene. The germline V gene has CDR1 SGHVS and CDR2 FQNEAQ. The length of the CDR3 is 12 residues. The CDR3 here is CASSFDRGEQYF. The CDR3, as DNA: TGTGCCAGCAGCTTCGACAGGGGAGAGCAGTACTTC.

V gene TRBV2 combines with J gene TRBJ2-2; TRBD2 aligns across 8 bases. The CDR3 spans 16 residues. V shed 4 bases and J 3 bases; nucleotides not matched to a gene: 7. Per the germline V gene, CDR1 is SNHLY and CDR2 is FYNNEI. The CDR3 DNA reads TGTGCCAGCAGTGTAGGAAGCGGGGGTTACACCGGGGAGCTGTTTTTT. This gives the protein CASSVGSGGYTGELFF.

V and J are TRBV2 and TRBJ2-1; 13 nucleotides align to TRBD2. V gave up 6 bases and J gave up 4 bases; unmatched junction bases: 6. CDR3 size: 16 residues. Germline V gene lookup returns CDR1 SNHLY and CDR2 FYNNEI. For the CDR3, the DNA is TGTGCCAGCAGACCTACTAGCGGGAGGGGGTACAATGAGCAGTTCTTC. Encoded protein: CASRPTSGRGYNEQFF.

The rearrangement links TRBV4-2 to TRBJ1-1; no firm D call. This CDR3 comprises 17 residues. Per the germline V gene, CDR1 is LGHNA and CDR2 is YNFKEQ. V was trimmed by 0 bases and J by 5 bases, leaving 19 bases between them. In DNA form, the CDR3 reads TGTGCCAGCAGCCAAGATCTAGGTGGTGTCGGCGGAACTGAAGCTTTCTTT. Translating gives CASSQDLGGVGGTEAFF.

The rearrangement links TRBV4-2 to TRBJ2-3; TRBD2 is a possible D gene (6 bases). The CDR3 length is 15 residues. V lost 0 bases, J lost 2 bases, and 9 bases lay in between. Per germline, CDR1 LGHNA and CDR2 YNFKEQ. The CDR3, as DNA: TGTGCCAGCAGCCAAGATGGGGAGGCCACAGATACGCAGTATTTT. It is translated as CASSQDGEATDTQYF.

This chain links TRBV18 with TRBJ1-1, with D maybe TRBD1 (5 bases). V was cut by 5 bases and J by 4 bases, with 14 bases left in between. The CDR3 length is 14 residues. Germline loops: CDR1 KGHSH, CDR2 LQKENI. In DNA form, the CDR3 reads TGTGCCAGCTCATCGGACTTGGGGGGCACTGAAGCTTTCTTT. This sequence encodes CASSSDLGGTEAFF.

CDR3 loop: CASSPAEGAGNTIYF. DNA for the CDR3: TGTGCCAGCTCACCCGCCGAGGGCGCTGGAAACACCATATATTTT. The chain is built from TRBV18 and TRBJ1-3; no firm D call. The CDR3 covers 15 residues. V lost 3 bases, J lost 2 bases, and 11 bases lay in between. Germline assignment: CDR1 KGHSH and CDR2 LQKENI.

The V gene is TRBV19, the J gene TRBJ1-6; D is unclear. The germline V and J ends were trimmed by 3 bases and 5 bases, with 5 bases remaining between them. The CDR3 has 13 amino acids. Per germline, CDR1 LNHDA and CDR2 SQIVND (reference sequence). The CDR3 is CASSITDNSPLHF. The CDR3 bases are TGTGCCAGTAGTATCACGGATAATTCACCCCTCCACTTT. The entire variable domain, with the rest obtained from reference TRBV19 and TRBJ1-6, is as follows: DGGITQSPKYLFRKEGQNVTLSCEQNLNHDAMYWYRQDPGQGLRLIYYSQIVNDFQKGDIAEGYSVSREKKESFPLTVTSAQKNPTAFYLCASSITDNSPLHFGNGTRLTVT.

The chain combines TRBV28 with TRBJ2-7; TRBD1 agrees at 7 bases. This CDR3 spans 14 amino acids. After removal of 10 bases from V and 3 bases from J, the junction contained 12 bases not matched to a gene. Germline V CDR1 and CDR2: MDHEN, SYDVKM. The CDR3 reads CATGPGGDLYEQYF. CDR3 sequence (DNA): TGTGCCACCGGACCAGGGGGAGACCTCTACGAGCAGTACTTC. Looking up the rest from reference TRBV28 and TRBJ2-7 gives the full variable domain: DVKVTQSSRYLVKRTGEKVFLECVQDMDHENMFWYRQDPGLGLRLIYFSYDVKMKEKGDIPEGYSVSREKKERFSLILESASTNQTSMYLCATGPGGDLYEQYFGPGTRLTVT.

The rearrangement links TRBV6-5 to TRBJ2-1, with 7 bases matching TRBD1. This CDR3 contains 14 residues. Trimming took 4 bases from V and 14 from J; bases not matched to a gene: 14. Germline-derived CDR1 and CDR2 are MNHEY and SVGAGI. The CDR3 spells CASSLTSLQGSEFF. The CDR3 nucleotides are TGTGCCAGCAGTTTAACCTCCTTACAGGGGTCGGAGTTCTTC.

This chain links TRBV7-9 with TRBJ1-4; D is undetermined. The CDR3 extends over 16 amino acids. Trimming removed 5 bases at V and 2 bases at J, with 15 bases between. CDR1 and CDR2 (germline): SEHNR, FQNEAQ (reference sequence). CDR3 sequence (DNA): TGTGCCAGCAGCCGAAGCCCACTGAGGACTAATGAAAAACTGTTTTTT. Protein product: CASSRSPLRTNEKLFF.

The CDR3 DNA reads as TGTGCCAGCAGCTTAGGGACTAGCAAAAGCACAGATACGCAGTATTTT. Protein sequence: CASSLGTSKSTDTQYF. The V call is TRBV7-9, the J call TRBJ2-3; 8 nucleotides line up with TRBD2. Looked up from germline, CDR1 is SEHNR and CDR2 is FQNEAQ (reference sequence). The trim removed 1 base at V and 0 bases at J, leaving 3 bases unmatched. CDR3 length: 16 amino acids.

The V and J genes are TRBV5-1 and TRBJ2-7; 10 bases are shared with TRBD2. The J segment lost 4 bases and the V segment lost 2 bases, leaving 6 bases of the junction unmatched. The CDR3 length is 15 residues. CDR1 is SGHRS and CDR2 is YFSETQ in the germline V gene. The chain's CDR3 is CASSLVLAGKYEQYF. The CDR3 DNA follows: TGCGCCAGCAGCTTAGTACTAGCGGGAAAATACGAGCAGTACTTC. Full variable domain (missing parts from reference TRBV5-1 and TRBJ2-7): KAGVTQTPRYLIKTRGQQVTLSCSPISGHRSVSWYQQTPGQGLQFLFEYFSETQRNKGNFPGRFSGRQFSNSRSEMNVSTLELGDSALYLCASSLVLAGKYEQYFGPGTRLTVT.

The chain combines TRBV27 with TRBJ1-1; D is undetermined. CDR1 and CDR2 (germline): MNHEY, SMNVEV (reference sequence). The V end lost 2 bases, the J end lost 3 bases, and 10 bases lay between the germline ends. This CDR3 has 14 residues. CDR3 DNA sequence: TGTGCCAGCAGTTTAAAAGGGAGACACACTGAAGCTTTCTTT. Its translation is CASSLKGRHTEAFF.

The sample holds a few counts of this clone. V and J are TRBV5-1 and TRBJ2-7, with D maybe TRBD2 (6 bases). Germline V gives CDR1 SGHRS, CDR2 YFSETQ. V was clipped by 0 bases and J by 5 bases, with 15 bases between them. The CDR3 contains 15 residues. The CDR3 here is CASSLAGGGGHEQYF. In nucleotides, the CDR3 is TGCGCCAGCAGCTTGGCTGGGGGAGGAGGTCACGAGCAGTACTTC.

The chain is built from TRBV6-1 and TRBJ1-1, with TRBD1 identical over 10 bases. The CDR3 contains 17 residues. Germline loops: CDR1 MNHNS, CDR2 SASEGT. The J segment lost 4 bases and the V segment lost 3 bases, leaving 11 bases of the junction unmatched. The CDR3 protein is CASSDSGTGAWGTEAFF. CDR3 DNA sequence: TGTGCCAGCAGTGATTCCGGGACAGGGGCTTGGGGCACTGAAGCTTTCTTT.

The J gene is TRBJ2-1, the V gene TRBV2; the match to TRBD2 covers 11 bases. The CDR3 totals 14 residues. CDR1 is SNHLY and CDR2 is FYNNEI in the germline V gene. The junction had 8 bases not matched to a gene; V was cut back by 8 bases and J by 8 bases. The CDR3 DNA follows: TGTGCCAGCGGCCTAGCGGGAGGAAGGTATGAGCAGTTCTTC. It encodes CASGLAGGRYEQFF.